This T cell receptor beta chain originates from a study of blood T cell repertoires in COVID-19. Study context: T cells, B-cell-depleted T cells, or PBMCs provided the cDNA or gDNA that served as material.

Per the study methods: The assay estimated nucleated cells by amplifying reference gene primers. Assay used: immunoSEQ multiplex PCR; TCRdb lists only in-frame clones, some missing. The V and J calls and clone size were taken over from that table, and D and trimming were inferred from the DNA. The sample lists 200,000 to 250,000 clones; around 88% were seen once. The germline V gene has CDR1 SGHAT and CDR2 FQNNGV. With 0 bases removed from V and 14 bases from J, the gap between germline ends came to 11 bases. The CDR3 runs to 13 residues. Allocation to cohorts depended on clinical history reported by the participants.

The V call is TRBV11-2, the J call TRBJ1-6; no firm D call. The specimen sequenced was PBMCs or T cells enriched from blood (not recorded which). This clonotype was obtained from a woman aged 45-59 years who had recovered from COVID-19. CDR3 in amino acids: CASSLDLLSALHF. In DNA form, the CDR3 reads TGTGCCAGCAGCTTAGACCTCCTTTCGGCCCTCCACTTT.